This entry describes one TCR beta chain. Its antigen is currently unknown. The germline CDR1 and CDR2 sequences are SGHNT and YENEEA. V was clipped by 5 bases and J by 2 bases; unmatched bases: 9. CDR3 size: 15 residues. This sample is part of a study of chemoradiotherapy in HPV16-positive cancers. Notes on the study in general: Candidate HPV-specific clones and E7-related TCR motifs grew in tumor during treatment.

The data were produced by immunoSEQ multiplex PCR, yet TCRdb's version contains in-frame clones alone and is incomplete. The table has 3,500 to 5,000 clones, approximately 84% seen once. The chain is built from TRBV11-3 and TRBJ2-7; 7 positions match TRBD1. The sequencing here drew on tumor tissue, taken from a patient who underwent chemoradiotherapy. The sequence was obtained from a human donor with HPV-associated anogenital cancer. The CDR3 DNA is TGTGCCAGCAGCGCCGGGACAGCCCTAACCTACGAGCAGTACTTC. Amino acid sequence: CASSAGTALTYEQYF.